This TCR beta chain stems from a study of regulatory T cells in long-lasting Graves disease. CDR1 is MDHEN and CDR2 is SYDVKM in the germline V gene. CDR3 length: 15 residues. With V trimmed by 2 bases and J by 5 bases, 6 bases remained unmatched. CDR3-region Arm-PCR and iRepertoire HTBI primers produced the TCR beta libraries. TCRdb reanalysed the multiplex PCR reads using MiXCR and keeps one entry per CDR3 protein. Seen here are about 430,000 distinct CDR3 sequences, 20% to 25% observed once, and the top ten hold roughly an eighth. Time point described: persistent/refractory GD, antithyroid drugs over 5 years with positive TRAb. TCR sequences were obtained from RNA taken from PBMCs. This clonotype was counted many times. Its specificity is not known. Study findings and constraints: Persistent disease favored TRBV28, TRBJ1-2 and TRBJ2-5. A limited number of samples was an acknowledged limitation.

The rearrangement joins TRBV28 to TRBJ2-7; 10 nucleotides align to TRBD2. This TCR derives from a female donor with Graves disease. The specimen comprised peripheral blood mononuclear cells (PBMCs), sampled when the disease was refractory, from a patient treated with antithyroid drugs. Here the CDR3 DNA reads TGTGCCAGCAGTTTAGAGGCTAGCGGGAGCAACGAGCAGTACTTC. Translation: CASSLEASGSNEQYF.